A single sample gave rise to the 17 T cell receptor beta chains below, sequenced in a study of regulatory T cells in long-lasting Graves disease. Indicated time point: newly diagnosed GD, antithyroid drugs for less than 3 months. The authors made the TCR library using RNA they extracted from PBMCs. Combining iRepertoire HTBI primers with Arm-PCR of CDR3 regions, the authors built TCR beta libraries. TCRdb recomputed calls from the multiplex PCR reads with MiXCR, one row per CDR3 protein. The repertoire holds a few hundred thousand distinct CDR3 sequences, with about 12% as singletons. In addition, the sample was reused for a study of T cells in Graves' hyperthyroidism and ophthalmopathy.

The starting material was peripheral blood mononuclear cells (PBMCs), obtained at new diagnosis, from a patient treated with antithyroid drugs. These receptors all come from a woman aged 18-29 years with Graves disease.

This clonotype was detected ten times or more. The gene calls are TRBV2 and TRBJ1-1, with D maybe TRBD1 (6 bases). Germline V gives CDR1 SNHLY, CDR2 FYNNEI. The CDR3 has 15 amino acids. V was cut by 6 bases and J by 2 bases, with 16 bases left in between. CDR3 sequence reads: CASSPRGWSNTEAFF. Written as DNA, the CDR3 is TGTGCCAGCAGCCCAAGGGGGTGGAGCAACACTGAAGCTTTCTTT. Full variable domain (outside the CDR3, taken from reference TRBV2 and TRBJ1-1): EPEVTQTPSHQVTQMGQEVILRCVPISNHLYFYWYRQILGQKVEFLVSFYNNEISEKSEIFDDQFSVERPDGSNFTLKIRSTKLEDSAMYFCASSPRGWSNTEAFFGQGTRLTVV.

In its sample, this clonotype was seen many times. This chain links TRBV7-2 with TRBJ1-1; D remains ambiguous. The CDR3 loop spans 14 amino acids. From germline, CDR1 is SGHTA and CDR2 FQGNSA. V gave up 6 bases and J gave up 0 bases, with 11 bases separating them. The CDR3 nucleotides read TGTGCCAGCAGTTCAGGACGTATGAACACTGAAGCTTTCTTT. Encoded protein: CASSSGRMNTEAFF.

J is TRBJ1-2 and V is TRBV4-1; D gene unclear. The germline gives CDR1 MGHRA, CDR2 YSYEKL. V was trimmed by 1 base and J by 3 bases, leaving 12 bases between them. This CDR3 contains 15 residues. CDR3 DNA: TGCGCCAGCAGCCAAGTGGGCGCGACCGACTATGGCTACACCTTC. It is translated as CASSQVGATDYGYTF.

This chain joins TRBV7-2 and TRBJ2-7; 8 nucleotides agree with TRBD2. The germline V gene encodes CDR1 SGHTA and CDR2 FQGNSA. This CDR3 is built from 16 residues. J gave up 4 bases and V 5 bases, and 13 bases lay outside the gene matches. CDR3 DNA: TGTGCCAGCAGCCCTTATACTAGGACTAGCTTTTACGAGCAGTACTTC. It encodes CASSPYTRTSFYEQYF.

This clonotype was counted many times. The chain uses TRBV6-2 or TRBV6-3 and TRBJ1-5; D call uncertain. The CDR3 runs to 14 residues. CDR1 is MNHEY and CDR2 is SVGEGT in the germline V gene. V dropped 1 base and J dropped 6 bases, with 10 bases sitting between them. The CDR3 sequence: CASSYYPGSQPQHF. The CDR3 DNA sequence: TGTGCCAGCAGTTACTACCCCGGGAGTCAGCCCCAGCATTTT.

The V call is TRBV4-1, the J call TRBJ1-2; D gene unclear. This CDR3 spans 14 amino acids. Germline V CDR1 and CDR2: MGHRA, YSYEKL. V lost 6 bases and J lost 1, with 12 bases in between. The CDR3 region is CASRKEASNYGYTF. The CDR3 nucleotides read TGCGCCAGCAGAAAGGAGGCAAGTAACTATGGCTACACCTTC.

About this clonotype itself: A much more abundant neighbour one base away suggests this may be a read error. The chain recombines TRBV6-2 or TRBV6-3 with TRBJ1-1, with a possible D match to TRBD1 (6 bases). Germline CDR1 is MNHEY and CDR2 is SVGEGT. With 2 bases removed from V and 5 bases from J, the gap between germline ends came to 18 bases. CDR3 size: 16 residues. The CDR3 reads CASSYETGRGETEAFF. The CDR3 DNA is TGTGCCAGCAGTTACGAAACGGGCAGGGGTGAAACTGAAGCTTTCTTT.

This clonotype was counted many times. This chain connects TRBV6-1 to TRBJ2-5; D not certain. The CDR3 consists of 14 residues. Germline-derived CDR1 and CDR2 are MNHNS and SASEGT. V shed 4 bases and J shed 4 bases, with 13 bases lying between them. The DNA of the CDR3 is TGTGCCAGCAGTGGATCGATATCGCGAGAGACCCAGTACTTC. It translates to CASSGSISRETQYF.

This clonotype was observed at least ten times. The chain uses TRBV28 and TRBJ1-2; D is undetermined. V lost 6 bases to trimming and J lost 0 bases, with 8 bases between them. CDR1 MDHEN and CDR2 SYDVKM come from the germline V gene. This CDR3 is built from 13 residues. The CDR3 DNA sequence: TGTGCCAGCAGCCTGGTAACTAACTATGGCTACACCTTC. Translating gives CASSLVTNYGYTF.

This clonotype was recorded many times. This chain joins TRBV20-1 and TRBJ2-7, with D possibly being TRBD2 (5 bases). Per germline, CDR1 DFQATT and CDR2 SNEGSKA (reference sequence). This CDR3 has 15 amino acids. V lost 3 bases and J lost 4, with 19 bases in between. The DNA of the CDR3 is TGCAGTGCTAGGCGGACTCCCTACGAGTCTTACGAGCAGTACTTC. As protein: CSARRTPYESYEQYF.

This clonotype was picked up many times. The rearrangement uses TRBV5-1 and TRBJ2-7; 11 bases match TRBD1. V lost 4 bases, J lost 3 bases, and 6 bases stayed unmatched. CDR3 length: 15 residues. The germline gives CDR1 SGHRS, CDR2 YFSETQ. The CDR3 nucleotides read TGCGCCAGCAGCGGAACCGGGACAGGGGGCTACGAGCAGTACTTC. Protein: CASSGTGTGGYEQYF.

In this sample, this clonotype turned up many times. The chain has TRBV12-5 and TRBJ2-6; 8 positions agree with TRBD1. Germline V lookup: CDR1 LGHNT, CDR2 FRNRAP. J was trimmed by 2 bases and V by 2 bases; bases with no gene match: 11. CDR3 length: 19 residues. CDR3 sequence reads: CASGLPQGELLPGANVLTF. The CDR3 nucleotides read TGTGCTAGTGGTTTGCCACAGGGGGAACTCCTCCCTGGGGCCAACGTCCTGACTTTC. Looking up the rest from reference TRBV12-5 and TRBJ2-6 gives the full variable domain: DARVTQTPRHKVTEMGQEVTMRCQPILGHNTVFWYRQTMMQGLELLAYFRNRAPLDDSGMPKDRFSAEMPDATLATLKIQPSEPRDSAVYFCASGLPQGELLPGANVLTFGAGSRLTVL.

This clonotype has a count of ten or more. The rearrangement links TRBV2 to TRBJ2-3; TRBD2 aligns across 7 bases. J lost 5 bases, V lost 8 bases, and 10 bases had no gene match. The CDR3 extends over 14 amino acids. Germline V CDR1 and CDR2: SNHLY, FYNNEI. CDR3 bases: TGTGCCAGCCTAACCGCACTAGCGCTAGATACGCAGTATTTT. Residues: CASLTALALDTQYF.

This clonotype came up many times. The rearrangement joins TRBV2 to TRBJ2-7; tentatively, D is TRBD2 (6 bases). The germline V gene encodes CDR1 SNHLY and CDR2 FYNNEI. V dropped 3 bases and J dropped 4 bases, with 7 bases sitting between them. This CDR3 comprises 12 residues. DNA of the CDR3: TGTGCCAGCAGTGACAGCGGGTACGAGCAGTACTTC. Amino acids: CASSDSGYEQYF. The complete variable domain, with remaining parts taken from reference TRBV2 and TRBJ2-7, reads EPEVTQTPSHQVTQMGQEVILRCVPISNHLYFYWYRQILGQKVEFLVSFYNNEISEKSEIFDDQFSVERPDGSNFTLKIRSTKLEDSAMYFCASSDSGYEQYFGPGTRLTVT.

Ten or more counts support this clonotype. The V and J genes are TRBV11-2 and TRBJ1-1; no clear D. There are 13 residues in the CDR3. Looked up from germline, CDR1 is SGHAT and CDR2 is FQNNGV. The V and J ends lost 6 bases and 1 base respectively, with 9 bases between them. In DNA form, the CDR3 reads TGTGCCAGCAGAACTGTACAGAACACTGAAGCTTTCTTT. Its translation: CASRTVQNTEAFF.

This clonotype was counted at least ten times. The gene calls are TRBV7-3 and TRBJ2-1; TRBD2 agrees at 14 bases. The CDR3 length is 20 residues. Germline V gene data show CDR1 as SGHTA and CDR2 as FQGTGA. V shed 5 bases and J 8 bases; nucleotides not matched to a gene: 20. The CDR3 nucleotides read TGTGCCAGCAGCGCCCAACCGGGACTAGCGGGAGTACCCATGAAGGATGAGCAGTTCTTC. Translating gives CASSAQPGLAGVPMKDEQFF.

J is TRBJ1-4 and V is TRBV2; D remains ambiguous. The germline gives CDR1 SNHLY, CDR2 FYNNEI. The CDR3 is 16 amino acids. Deletions cut 6 bases from V and 0 bases from J, with 14 bases between. The CDR3, as DNA: TGTGCCAGCAGGACCCAAGTTACAACAACTAATGAAAAACTGTTTTTT. Its translation: CASRTQVTTTNEKLFF.